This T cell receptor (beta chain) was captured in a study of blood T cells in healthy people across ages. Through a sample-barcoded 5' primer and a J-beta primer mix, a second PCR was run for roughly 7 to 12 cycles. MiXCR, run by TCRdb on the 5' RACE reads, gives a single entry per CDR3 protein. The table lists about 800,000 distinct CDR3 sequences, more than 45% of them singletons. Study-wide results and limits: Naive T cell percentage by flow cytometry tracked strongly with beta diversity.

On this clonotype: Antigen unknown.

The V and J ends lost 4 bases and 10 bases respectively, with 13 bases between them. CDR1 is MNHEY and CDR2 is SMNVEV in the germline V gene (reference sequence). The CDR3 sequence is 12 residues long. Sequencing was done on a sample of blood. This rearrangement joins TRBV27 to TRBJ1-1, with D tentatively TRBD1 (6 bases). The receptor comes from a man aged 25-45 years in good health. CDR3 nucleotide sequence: TGTGCCAGCAGTTCCCAGGGGTTAGGAGCTTTCTTT. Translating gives CASSSQGLGAFF.